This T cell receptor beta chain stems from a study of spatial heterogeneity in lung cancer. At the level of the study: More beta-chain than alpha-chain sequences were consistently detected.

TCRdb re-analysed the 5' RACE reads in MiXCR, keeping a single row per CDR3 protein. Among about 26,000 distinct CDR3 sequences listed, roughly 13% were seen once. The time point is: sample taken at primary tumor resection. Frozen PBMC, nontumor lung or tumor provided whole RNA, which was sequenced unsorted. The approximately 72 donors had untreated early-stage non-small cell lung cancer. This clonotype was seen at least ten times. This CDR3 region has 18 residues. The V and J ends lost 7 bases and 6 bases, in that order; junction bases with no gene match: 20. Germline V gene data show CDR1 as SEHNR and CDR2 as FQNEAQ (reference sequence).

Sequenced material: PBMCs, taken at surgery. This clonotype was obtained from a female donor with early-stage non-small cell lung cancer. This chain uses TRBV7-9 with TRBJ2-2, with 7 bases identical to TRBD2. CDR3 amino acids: CASNPVSRGGRVAGELFF. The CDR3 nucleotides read TGTGCCAGCAACCCCGTAAGCCGTGGCGGGAGAGTGGCCGGGGAGCTGTTTTTT.